The present entry profiles one T cell receptor (beta chain) with its context. TCRdb analysed the 5' RACE reads with MiXCR anew, one entry per CDR3 protein. The sample lists about 690,000 distinct CDR3 sequences; around 6% were seen once. This record belongs to a study of identical twins. V was trimmed by 2 bases and J by 7 bases, leaving 9 bases between them. The CDR3 extends over 12 amino acids. Germline V gene sequence: CDR1 MDHEN, CDR2 SYDVKM. V is TRBV28 and J is TRBJ2-7; a possible D gene is TRBD1 (5 bases). The clonotype comes from a man younger than 35 in good health. The sample consisted of naive T cells sorted from blood. This CDR3 is CASSLPSGEQYF. The CDR3 coding sequence is TGTGCCAGCAGTTTACCCTCAGGGGAGCAGTACTTC.